This TCR beta chain was sequenced for a study of Ad26.COV2.S vaccination and SARS-CoV-2 variants. About the study: By the intramuscular route, Ad26.COV2.S was given once, or twice 56 days apart.

The table came from immunoSEQ multiplex PCR; TCRdb's copy has only in-frame clones and leaves some out. The sample holds about 330,000 clones; 85% to 90% are singletons and the top ten take around 5.5%. Stated treatment: around 19 received Ad26.COV2.S at low or high dose, single or two shots; roughly 5 received placebo; per-sample allocation not given. At day 63 after the first vaccine or placebo injection, samples were drawn. This clonotype was obtained from a person aged 18 to 65 who received the Ad26.COV2.S COVID-19 vaccine or a placebo. The sample consisted of peripheral blood, taken in a trial of Ad26.COV2.S vaccine versus placebo.

The DNA for the CDR3 is TGTGCCAGCAGCTTAGCGAGGCAGGGCTATGGCTACACCTTC. Its protein product is CASSLARQGYGYTF. The J gene is TRBJ1-2, the V gene TRBV7-2; D might be TRBD1 (5 bases). Germline V gene lookup returns CDR1 SGHTA and CDR2 FQGNSA. V gave up 0 bases and J gave up 4 bases, with 9 bases separating them. CDR3 length: 14 residues.